The source of this TCR beta chain is a study of OX40 agonist ivuxolimab in advanced cancers. Study details: One patient with hepatocellular carcinoma and two with cutaneous melanoma, three in all, had partial responses. Findings of the study overall: CD4+ T cells averaged fewer expanded clones than CD8+ T cells. CD4+ and CD8+ T cells in blood underwent clonal expansion by week 6 at 0.1 to 3.0 mg/kg. Among the lowest peripheral clonal expansion occurred in 0.1-3.0 mg/kg partial responders.

Sequencing was performed with immunoSEQ multiplex PCR; in TCRdb, only in-frame clones are kept and a portion is missing. The table includes around 23,000 clones, more than 75% detected once. The CDR3 is 14 residues long. J was trimmed by 5 bases and V by 9 bases; bases with no gene match: 12. Germline V CDR1 and CDR2: SEHNR, FQNEAQ (reference sequence). A remark on this clone: Its antigen is currently unknown.

The V gene is TRBV7-9, the J gene TRBJ2-5; TRBD1 matches 7 bases. The receptor's source is an adult with an advanced solid tumor such as melanoma, head and neck, liver or kidney cancer. The sequencing used CD4+ or CD8+ T cells sorted from blood, collected in a trial of the OX40 agonist ivuxolimab. The CDR3 reads CASQALGGVETQYF. CDR3 DNA: TGTGCCAGTCAGGCGCTAGGGGGCGTCGAGACCCAGTACTTC.